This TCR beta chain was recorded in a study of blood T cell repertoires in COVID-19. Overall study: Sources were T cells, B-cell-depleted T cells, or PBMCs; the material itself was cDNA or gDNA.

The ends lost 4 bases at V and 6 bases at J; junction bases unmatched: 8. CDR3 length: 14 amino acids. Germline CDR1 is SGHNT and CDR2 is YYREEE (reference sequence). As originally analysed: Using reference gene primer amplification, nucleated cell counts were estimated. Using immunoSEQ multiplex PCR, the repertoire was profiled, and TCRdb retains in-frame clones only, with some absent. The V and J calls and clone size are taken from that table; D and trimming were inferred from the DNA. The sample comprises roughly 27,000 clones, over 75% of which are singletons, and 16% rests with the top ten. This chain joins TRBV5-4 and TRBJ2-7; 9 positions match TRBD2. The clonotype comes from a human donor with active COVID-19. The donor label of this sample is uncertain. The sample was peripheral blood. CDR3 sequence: CASSVIAGVSEQYF. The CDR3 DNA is TGTGCCAGCAGCGTCATAGCGGGAGTGAGCGAGCAGTACTTC. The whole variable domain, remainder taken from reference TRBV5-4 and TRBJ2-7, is ETGVTQSPTHLIKTRGQQVTLRCSSQSGHNTVSWYQQALGQGPQFIFQYYREEENGRGNFPPRFSGLQFPNYSSELNVNALELDDSALYLCASSVIAGVSEQYFGPGTRLTVT.